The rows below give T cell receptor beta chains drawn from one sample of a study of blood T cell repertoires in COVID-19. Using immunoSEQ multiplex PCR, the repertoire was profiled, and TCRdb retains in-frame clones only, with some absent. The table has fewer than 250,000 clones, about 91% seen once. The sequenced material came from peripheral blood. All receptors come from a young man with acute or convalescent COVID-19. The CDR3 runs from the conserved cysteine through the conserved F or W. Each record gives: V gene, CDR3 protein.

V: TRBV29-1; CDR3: CSARGQARRSDTQYF
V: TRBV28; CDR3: CASSLCDDRGRYNSPLHF
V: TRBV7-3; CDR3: CASGRDRAGGTDTQYF
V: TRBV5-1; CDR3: CASSSGTLKETQYF
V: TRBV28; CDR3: CASSSPSGRSYNEQFF
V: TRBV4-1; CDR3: CASSQTGGSYGYTF
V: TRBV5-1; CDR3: CASSSGNEKLFF
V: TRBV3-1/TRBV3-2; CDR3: CASSQDPGLPSQEQYF
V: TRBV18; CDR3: CASSDNNYGYTF
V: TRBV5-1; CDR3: CASSPGGARTEAFF
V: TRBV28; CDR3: CASSLREGAVQPQHF
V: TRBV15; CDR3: CATSRRAGTGADTQYF
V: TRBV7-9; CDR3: CASSRTSEWTDTQYF
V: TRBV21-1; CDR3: CASSTKNSRQEAFF
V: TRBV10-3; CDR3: CAISGKQSLNTEAFF
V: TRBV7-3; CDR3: CASSLGLAIDTQYF
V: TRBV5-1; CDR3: CASSLYRRKEETQYF
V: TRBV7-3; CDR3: CASSPSYDAGLAGGPNTGELFF
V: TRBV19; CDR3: CASSSSTPNQPQHF
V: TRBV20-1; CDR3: CSASSLAGGAYNEQFF
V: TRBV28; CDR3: CASRHRGQGDTEAFF
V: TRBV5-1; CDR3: CASSKGRENIQYF
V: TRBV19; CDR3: CASSSGQVWSNQPQHF
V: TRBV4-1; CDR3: CASSQPTGSTDTQYF
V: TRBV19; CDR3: CASFERGPGNEQFF
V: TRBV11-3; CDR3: CASSLDTRGSYNEQFF
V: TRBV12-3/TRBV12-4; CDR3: CASTQGETQYF
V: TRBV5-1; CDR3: CASSLGHTNQPQHF
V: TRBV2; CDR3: CASSLDSLYNEQFF
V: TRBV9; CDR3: CASSVSTGINYGYTF
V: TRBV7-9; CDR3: CASSLVAGVSGNTIYF
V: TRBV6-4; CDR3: CASSVLRTGRLNYGYTF
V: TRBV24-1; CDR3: CATSDSDRGGYGYTF
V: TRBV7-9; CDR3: CASSATGPGVAFF
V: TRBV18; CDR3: CASSPSSGRGSSGNTIYF
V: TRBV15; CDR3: CATSRHRGEQYF
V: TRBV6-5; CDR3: CASSSRGRINEKLFF
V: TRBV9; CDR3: CASSVVGDSPSGELFF
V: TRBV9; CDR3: CASSVGGVSGNTIYF
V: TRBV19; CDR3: CASSISLNTEAFF
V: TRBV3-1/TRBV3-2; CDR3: CASSRRTESEKLFF
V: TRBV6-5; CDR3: CASSYSIAGEHNEQFF
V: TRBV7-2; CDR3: CASSFLLAESSYNEQFF
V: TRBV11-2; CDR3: CASSQLPPGNGYEQYF